This TCR beta chain comes out of a study of blood T cell repertoires in COVID-19 (dated by TCRdb to the early 2020s). At the level of the whole study: Samples from collaborators originated in the United States, Italy and Spain and spanned both the acute and convalescent phases of COVID-19. The prospective study material was composed of cDNA or gDNA derived from T cells, B-cell-depleted T cells, or PBMCs. The dataset comprised deeply sampled blood TCRbeta repertoires from subjects exposed to, actively infected with, or recovered from COVID-19. The repertoires were released in a freely available public database meant as a resource for research on the immune response to SARS-CoV-2. Samples were obtained from the ongoing ImmuneRACE study (first 160 participants) and from 1,254 subjects provided by 6 global collaborators. Nearly every sample came with metadata listing a de-identified subject ID, COVID-19 status, age in years and sex. Where HLA class I and class II types were available, the types were taken from metadata supplied by the sample provider, not from assay-based typing. On the study overall, not on this receptor specifically: How much clinical and demographic metadata was included differed by source and by participant, and the metadata was provided uncurated.

CDR1 and CDR2 are read off the germline V gene as SGHAT and FQNNGV. The CDR3 runs 13 residues from the cysteine to the phenylalanine. Of all the DNA, just the CDR3 is kept, 39 bases in frame from base 1. V is cut by 2 bases and J by 6 bases, and the space between the germline ends is 9 bases. TCRbeta CDR3 regions were amplified from genomic DNA using the immunoSEQ Assay, a bias-controlled multiplex PCR. Concerning the study's data processing: Nucleated cell counts per sample were estimated from amplification of reference gene primers within the assay. To quantify the absolute abundance of each unique TCRbeta CDR3 rearrangement, sequence reads were collapsed and filtered. For each sample, productive Simpson clonality was calculated as the square root of Simpson's diversity index across productive rearrangements. TCRdb took over this immuneACCESS table, retaining in-frame rearrangements with V and J assigned. Such tables are incomplete; in checked studies, under half of the missing clones stem from an unresolved V gene, and the remainder is unexplained. V and J calls and clone size follow that table, whereas D and trimming were derived from the DNA. Present in this sample are about 290,000 clones, about 89% of which were seen just once. Clones ranked in the top ten supply 1.5% to 2% of the sample.

For this clone: Its antigen is currently not known. No qualities accompany the bases; no much larger clone lies one base away.

In the prospective study, participants were about 18 to 95 years old, resided in around 25 geographic areas of the United States, and were enrolled through a virtual design. Cohort assignment in the prospective study relied on participant-reported clinical history from a screening survey and a study questionnaire. Recovered participants in ImmuneRACE Cohort 3 were defined as having two consecutive negative NP/OP PCR tests, clearance from a healthcare professional, or resolution of symptoms. Each participant in the prospective study had whole blood, serum and a nasopharyngeal or oropharyngeal swab collected by mobile phlebotomists. Participants in the prospective study had the option to provide additional blood draws and questionnaires over a roughly 2-month period. Before DNA extraction, blood samples from the prospective study were shipped at room temperature or frozen.

Source material: PBMCs or T cells enriched from blood (not recorded which). The sequence is built from TRBV11-2 and TRBJ2-3; the D gene lacks a confident call. The receptor's source is a woman in her forties who had recovered from COVID-19. The CDR3 reads CASSLSWRDTQYF. The DNA reads TGTGCCAGCAGCTTAAGTTGGCGGGATACGCAGTATTTT.